The 2 T cell receptor beta chains presented below share a single source sample, sequenced in a study of T cell repertoires in cytomegalovirus infection (dated by TCRdb to between 2018 and 2021). The treatment or condition label on this specimen signifies: in vitro stimulation with specific CMV peptide epitopes to enrich CMV-specific T cells. These receptors lack a known antigen. Sequencing was performed on an Illumina HiSeq 1500. The raw public data were reprocessed by TCRdb itself: fastp quality trimming at Q25, MiXCR clonotype calling, in-frame beta chains only. Merged by CDR3 protein, the rows form single entries marked with the most common genes and DNA. The sample data list roughly 990,000 distinct CDR3 sequences, and approximately 31% of these were observed just once. Roughly 13% of the sample goes to the ten largest clones. The starting material was cultured CD8+ T cells from PBMCs, obtained from culture after CMV antigen stimulation. These TCRs come from a human donor in good health (CMV status not recorded). Some clones in this sample may be carry-over from other donors' samples.

The count of this clonotype is one. V usage is TRBV5-6 and J usage is TRBJ2-5, with a tentative D call TRBD2 (5 bases). This CDR3 is 16 amino acids long. CDR1 is SGHDT and CDR2 is YYEEEE in the germline V gene. The V end lost 4 bases, the J end lost 5 bases, and 21 bases lay between the germline ends. CDR3 sequence: CASSQMSTAGWETQYF. In DNA form, the CDR3 reads TGTGCCAGCAGCCAAATGTCGACTGCGGGTTGGGAGACCCAGTACTTC.

The CDR3 here is CSARSEGARTGELFF. CDR3 coding DNA: TGCAGTGCTAGATCCGAGGGGGCGAGAACCGGGGAGCTGTTTTTT. The V and J genes are TRBV20-1 and TRBJ2-2, with 7 bases identical to TRBD1. Germline lookup yields CDR1 DFQATT and CDR2 SNEGSKA (reference sequence). V shed 2 bases and J 5 bases; nucleotides not matched to a gene: 8. The CDR3 has 15 amino acids.